A single sample gave rise to the 10 T cell receptor beta chains below, sequenced in a study of immune evolution from preneoplasia to lung adenocarcinoma. Using immunoSEQ multiplex PCR, the repertoire was profiled, and TCRdb retains in-frame clones only, with some absent. The sample contains 9,000 to 10,000 clones, 65% to 80% of which appear only once. Sequencing was carried out using FFPE minimally invasive lung adenocarcinoma tissue. Source of these receptors: a person aged 70 to 85 with lung adenocarcinoma. Some clones in this sample may be carry-over from other donors' samples.

There are a few counts of this clone. The chain combines TRBV7-8 with TRBJ1-1; weak D call: TRBD1 (6 bases). Trimming cost V 4 bases and J 4 bases, with 10 bases left between them. The CDR3 consists of 13 residues. In germline, CDR1 is SGHVS, CDR2 FQNEAQ. The CDR3 DNA is TGTGCCAGCAGCTCCAAAGGGGGCACTGAAGCTTTCTTT. Translation gives CASSSKGGTEAFF. The complete variable domain, with remaining parts taken from reference TRBV7-8 and TRBJ1-1, reads GAGVSQSPRYKVAKRGQDVALRCDPISGHVSLFWYQQALGQGPEFLTYFQNEAQLDKSGLPSDRFFAERPEGSVSTLKIQRTQQEDSAVYLCASSSKGGTEAFFGQGTRLTVV.

The gene calls are TRBV18 and TRBJ1-1, with 7 bases lining up with TRBD1. The CDR3 spans 14 residues. Losses at the gene ends were 3 bases for V and 6 bases for J; bases not matched to a gene: 7. Germline CDR1 is KGHSH and CDR2 is LQKENI. CDR3 protein: CASSPRQGRAEAFF. The CDR3 bases are TGTGCCAGCTCACCCAGACAGGGAAGGGCTGAAGCTTTCTTT.

The chain recombines TRBV28 with TRBJ1-6; weak D call: TRBD1 (5 bases). Trimming stripped 6 bases from V and 8 bases from J, with 17 bases between. The CDR3 covers 15 residues. Germline assignment: CDR1 MDHEN and CDR2 SYDVKM. The CDR3 nucleotides read TGTGCCAGCAGGATAAGGGGTGTGGGGGATTCACCCCTCCACTTT. It is translated as CASRIRGVGDSPLHF.

The chain recombines TRBV19 with TRBJ1-1; 10 positions match TRBD1. CDR3 length: 16 residues. Germline V gives CDR1 LNHDA, CDR2 SQIVND (reference sequence). Trimming removed 5 bases from V and 1 base from J; junction bases left unmatched: 7. In DNA, the CDR3 is TGTGCCAGTAGTCCCGGGACAGGGGCAAGGAACACTGAAGCTTTCTTT. Translated: CASSPGTGARNTEAFF.

This chain connects TRBV6-1 to TRBJ1-5; D not resolved. CDR1 and CDR2 from the germline V gene are MNHNS and SASEGT. The V and J ends lost 1 base and 6 bases respectively, with 16 bases between them. The CDR3 is 16 residues long. The CDR3 bases are TGTGCCAGCAGTGAAGGGACTGGCTTGGGTGTTCAGCCCCAGCATTTT. It codes for CASSEGTGLGVQPQHF.

This sequence joins TRBV28 and TRBJ1-2; D is ambiguous. The CDR3 spans 13 residues. Germline CDR1 and CDR2: MDHEN and SYDVKM. The ends were cut back, 3 bases at V and 9 bases at J, with 14 bases in the middle. The CDR3 coding sequence is TGTGCCAGCAGTTTTACCGCCCATGGTCGCTACACCTTC. This codes for CASSFTAHGRYTF.

The chain recombines TRBV7-9 with TRBJ1-5; D might be TRBD1 (6 bases). The V end lost 5 bases, the J end lost 7 bases, and 12 bases lay between the germline ends. CDR1 is SEHNR and CDR2 is FQNEAQ in the germline V gene (reference sequence). The CDR3 runs 13 residues. The CDR3 reads CASSPGVGQPQHF. CDR3 in DNA: TGTGCCAGCAGCCCAGGGGTCGGGCAGCCCCAGCATTTT.

This chain connects TRBV30 to TRBJ2-1; a possible D gene is TRBD2 (5 bases). Trimming removed 4 bases at V and 8 bases at J, with 12 bases between. The V gene's germline CDR1 is GTSNPN and CDR2 SVGIG (reference sequence). The CDR3 loop spans 12 amino acids. The DNA for the CDR3 is TGTGCCTGGAATGGACTCGGCGATGAGCAGTTCTTC. Residues: CAWNGLGDEQFF.

This sequence joins TRBV27 and TRBJ1-4, with D possibly TRBD1 on 5 matching bases. The germline V gene has CDR1 MNHEY and CDR2 SMNVEV (reference sequence). This CDR3 is built from 15 residues. V was clipped by 2 bases and J by 0 bases, with 7 bases between them. The CDR3 DNA reads TGTGCCAGCAGTTTAATGGGGGCAACTAATGAAAAACTGTTTTTT. It is translated as CASSLMGATNEKLFF.

The V gene is TRBV4-1, the J gene TRBJ2-3, with 9 nucleotides matching TRBD1. CDR3 length: 17 residues. J gave up 2 bases and V 4 bases, and 10 bases lay outside the gene matches. Looked up from germline, CDR1 is MGHRA and CDR2 is YSYEKL. The CDR3 DNA sequence: TGCGCCAGCAGCCGGCAACAGGGGGCCTCTATCACAGATACGCAGTATTTT. The encoded protein is CASSRQQGASITDTQYF.